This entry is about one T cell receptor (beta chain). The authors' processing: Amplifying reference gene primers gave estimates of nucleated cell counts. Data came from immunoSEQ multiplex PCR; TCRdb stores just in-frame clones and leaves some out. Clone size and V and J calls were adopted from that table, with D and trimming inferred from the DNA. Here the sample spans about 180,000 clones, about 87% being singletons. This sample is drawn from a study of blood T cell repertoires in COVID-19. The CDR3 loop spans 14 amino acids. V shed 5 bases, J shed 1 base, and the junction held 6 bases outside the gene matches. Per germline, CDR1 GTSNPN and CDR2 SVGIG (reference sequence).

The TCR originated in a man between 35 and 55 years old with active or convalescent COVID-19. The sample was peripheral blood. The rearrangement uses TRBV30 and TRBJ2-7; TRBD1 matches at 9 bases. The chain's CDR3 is CAWADRGGSYEQYF. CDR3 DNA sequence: TGTGCCTGGGCGGACAGGGGAGGATCCTACGAGCAGTACTTC.